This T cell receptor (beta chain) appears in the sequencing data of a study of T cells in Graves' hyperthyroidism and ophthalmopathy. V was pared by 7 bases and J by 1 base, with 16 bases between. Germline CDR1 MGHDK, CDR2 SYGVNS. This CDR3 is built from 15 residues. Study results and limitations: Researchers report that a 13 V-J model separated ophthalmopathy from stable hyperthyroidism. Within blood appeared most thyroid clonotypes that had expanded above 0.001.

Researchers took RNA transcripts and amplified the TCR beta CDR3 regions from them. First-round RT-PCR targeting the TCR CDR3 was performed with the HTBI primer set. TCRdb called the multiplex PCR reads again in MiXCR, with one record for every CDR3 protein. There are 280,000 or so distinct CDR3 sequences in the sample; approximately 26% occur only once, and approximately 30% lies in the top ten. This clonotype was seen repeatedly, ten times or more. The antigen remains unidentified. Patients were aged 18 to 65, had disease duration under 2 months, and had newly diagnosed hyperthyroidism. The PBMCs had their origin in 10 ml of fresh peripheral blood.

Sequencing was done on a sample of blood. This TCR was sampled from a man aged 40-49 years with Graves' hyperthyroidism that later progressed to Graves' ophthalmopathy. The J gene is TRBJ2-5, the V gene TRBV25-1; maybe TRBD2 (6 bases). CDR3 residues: CASTPGGEGQETQYF. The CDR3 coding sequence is TGTGCCAGCACCCCTGGAGGGGAAGGCCAAGAGACCCAGTACTTC. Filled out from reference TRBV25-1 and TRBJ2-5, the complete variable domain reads EADIYQTPRYLVIGTGKKITLECSQTMGHDKMYWYQQDPGMELHLIHYSYGVNSTEKGDLSSESTVSRIRTEHFPLTLESARPSHTSQYLCASTPGGEGQETQYFGPGTRLLVL.